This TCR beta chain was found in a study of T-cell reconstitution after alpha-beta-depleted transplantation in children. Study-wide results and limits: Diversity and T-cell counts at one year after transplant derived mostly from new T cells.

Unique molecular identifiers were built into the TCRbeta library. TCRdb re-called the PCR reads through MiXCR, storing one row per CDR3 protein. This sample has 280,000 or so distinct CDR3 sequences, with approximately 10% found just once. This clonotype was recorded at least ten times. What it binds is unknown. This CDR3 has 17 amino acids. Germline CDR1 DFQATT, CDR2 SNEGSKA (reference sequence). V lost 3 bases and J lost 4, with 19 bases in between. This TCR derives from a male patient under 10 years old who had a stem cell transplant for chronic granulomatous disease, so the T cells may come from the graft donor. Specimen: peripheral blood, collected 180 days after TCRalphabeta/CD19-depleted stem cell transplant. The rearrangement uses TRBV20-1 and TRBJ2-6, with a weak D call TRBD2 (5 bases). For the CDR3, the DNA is TGCAGTGCTAGCTCGGGGTCTCTTAAGTCGGGGGCCAACGTCCTGACTTTC. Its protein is CSASSGSLKSGANVLTF.